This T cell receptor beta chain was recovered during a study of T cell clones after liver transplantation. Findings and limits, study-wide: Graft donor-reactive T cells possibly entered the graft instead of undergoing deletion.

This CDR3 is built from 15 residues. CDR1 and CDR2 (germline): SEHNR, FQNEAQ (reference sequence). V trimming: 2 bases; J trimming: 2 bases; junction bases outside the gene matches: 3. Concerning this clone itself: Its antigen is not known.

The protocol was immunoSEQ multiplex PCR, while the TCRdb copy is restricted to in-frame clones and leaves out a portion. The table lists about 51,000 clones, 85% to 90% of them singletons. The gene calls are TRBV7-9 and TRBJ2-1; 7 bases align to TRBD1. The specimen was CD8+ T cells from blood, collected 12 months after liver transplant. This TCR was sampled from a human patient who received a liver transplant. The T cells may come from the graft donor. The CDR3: CASSLRDRTYNEQFF. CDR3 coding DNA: TGTGCCAGCAGCTTAAGGGACAGAACCTACAATGAGCAGTTCTTC. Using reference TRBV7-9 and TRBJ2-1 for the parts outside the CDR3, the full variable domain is DTGVSQNPRHKITKRGQNVTFRCDPISEHNRLYWYRQTLGQGPEFLTYFQNEAQLEKSRLLSDRFSAERPKGSFSTLEIQRTEQGDSAMYLCASSLRDRTYNEQFFGPGTRLTVL.